Each of the 32 T cell receptor beta chains below was sequenced from the same sample in a study of beta chain features in type 1 diabetes. These receptors have no identified antigens. The study, taken as a whole, reports: For Type 1 diabetes patients, all four CD4+ subsets carried TCRB CDR3s that were moderately but significantly shorter.

Expressed TCRB transcripts were sequenced after all isolated RNA was converted to cDNA. Here immunoSEQ multiplex PCR was the method, and the copy in TCRdb shows in-frame clones only, minus some. The table includes around 650,000 clones, 12% detected once. The sequenced sample was naive CD4+ T cells from blood. These receptors came from a man in his thirties or forties with type 1 diabetes.

In its sample, this clone was seen a few times. V usage is TRBV7-2 and J usage is TRBJ1-4; a possible D gene is TRBD1 (5 bases). CDR1 is SGHTA, CDR2 FQGNSA, per germline. The V end lost 1 base, the J end lost 6 bases, and 9 bases lay between the germline ends. This CDR3 contains 14 residues. This chain's CDR3 is CASSLVWGDEKLFF. The CDR3 coding sequence is TGTGCCAGCAGCTTAGTCTGGGGGGATGAAAAACTGTTTTTT.

CDR3 region: CASSQDPGGYGYTF. As DNA, the CDR3 is TGCGCCAGCAGCCAAGATCCAGGGGGCTATGGCTACACCTTC. V is TRBV4-1 and J is TRBJ1-2; TRBD1 aligns across 7 bases. CDR1 and CDR2 from the germline V gene are MGHRA and YSYEKL. After removal of 0 bases from V and 4 bases from J, the junction contained 2 bases not matched to a gene. The CDR3 spans 14 residues.

This clone was found a few times. The V and J genes are TRBV6-1 and TRBJ2-3, with D unresolved. V was clipped by 1 base and J by 1 base, with 9 bases between them. Germline CDR1 is MNHNS and CDR2 is SASEGT. The CDR3 sequence is 15 residues long. The CDR3 bases are TGTGCCAGCAGTGAAGTTACCCGGGGCACAGATACGCAGTATTTT. Translated, it gives CASSEVTRGTDTQYF.

This clone was seen a handful of times. V usage is TRBV9 and J usage is TRBJ2-7, with D unclear. CDR1 is SGDLS, CDR2 YYNGEE, per germline. V was pared by 3 bases and J by 2 bases, with 9 bases between. The length of the CDR3 is 13 residues. The CDR3: CASSGTEPYEQYF. The DNA of the CDR3 is TGTGCCAGCAGCGGAACGGAACCCTACGAGCAGTACTTC.

This clone was counted a few times. The chain carries TRBV5-1 and TRBJ2-7; D gene unclear. The CDR3 is 13 amino acids. Trimming cost V 0 bases and J 7 bases, with 11 bases left between them. Looked up from germline, CDR1 is SGHRS and CDR2 is YFSETQ. CDR3 sequence reads: CASSLVPGLEQYF. DNA of the CDR3: TGCGCCAGCAGCTTGGTGCCGGGTTTGGAGCAGTACTTC.

This clone was counted only a few times. As DNA, the CDR3 is TGTGCCACCAGCAGCGCAGGACAGGGGGCCGCCGGGGAGCTGTTTTTT. It translates to CATSSAGQGAAGELFF. V gene TRBV15 combines with J gene TRBJ2-2, with TRBD1 matching over 11 bases. Losses at the gene ends were 3 bases for V and 6 bases for J; bases not matched to a gene: 6. The CDR3 loop spans 16 amino acids. Germline V gene data show CDR1 as LNHNV and CDR2 as YYDKDF (reference sequence).

Only a few counts were recorded for this clone. Other DNA sequences in this sample translate to the same CDR3. This chain links TRBV5-1 with TRBJ1-1; 7 bases align to TRBD1. J gave up 3 bases and V 2 bases, and 1 base lay outside the gene matches. The CDR3 spans 13 residues. The germline V gene has CDR1 SGHRS and CDR2 YFSETQ. The CDR3 here is CASSFQGDTEAFF. The CDR3 coding sequence is TGCGCCAGCAGCTTCCAGGGGGACACTGAAGCTTTCTTT.

This clone turned up a few times. One end of the junction is discordant with germline, which a read error may explain. The chain links TRBV9 to TRBJ1-2, with D tentatively TRBD1 (6 bases). This CDR3 spans 12 amino acids. Germline lookup yields CDR1 SGDLS and CDR2 YYNGEE. CDR3 bases: TGTGCCAGCAGCCCTCAGGGGTTTCGGCTTCTCTTC. It yields the protein CASSPQGFRLLF.

This clone was seen only a few times. This chain uses TRBV13 with TRBJ2-7; 8 bases align to TRBD1. This CDR3 is built from 15 residues. J was trimmed by 2 bases and V by 5 bases; bases with no gene match: 8. Germline V lookup: CDR1 PRHDT, CDR2 FYEKMQ (reference sequence). The CDR3 reads CASSTRQGKAYEQYF. CDR3 in DNA: TGTGCCAGCAGCACGCGACAGGGGAAGGCCTACGAGCAGTACTTC.

This clone has only a few counts. The rearrangement links TRBV5-1 to TRBJ2-7, with 9 bases aligning to TRBD2. J was trimmed by 4 bases and V by 5 bases; bases with no gene match: 4. Germline V CDR1 and CDR2: SGHRS, YFSETQ. The CDR3 spans 13 residues. The chain's CDR3 is CASSPSGGYEQYF. CDR3 nucleotides: TGCGCCAGCAGTCCCAGCGGGGGGTACGAGCAGTACTTC.

This clone was counted between two and nine times. The chain carries TRBV7-2 and TRBJ2-7; 9 bases agree with TRBD1. The CDR3 is 14 residues long. Germline lookup yields CDR1 SGHTA and CDR2 FQGNSA. V was pared by 5 bases and J by 2 bases, with 4 bases of the junction left unmatched. The CDR3 coding sequence is TGTGCCAGCAGCGCGACAGGGGGTCCCTACGAGCAGTACTTC. Translating gives CASSATGGPYEQYF.

The V and J genes are TRBV7-2 and TRBJ1-6; tentative D call: TRBD1 (6 bases). In germline, CDR1 is SGHTA, CDR2 FQGNSA. The CDR3 has 15 amino acids. V lost 5 bases, J lost 1 base, and 9 bases lay in between. CDR3 loop: CASSRQGSYNSPLHF. The CDR3 DNA reads as TGTGCCAGCAGCCGCCAGGGGTCCTATAATTCACCCCTCCACTTT.

The CDR3 nucleotides are TGTGCCAGCACCTGGGGGAAAAGGACCTCCTACGAGCAGTACTTC. Translating gives CASTWGKRTSYEQYF. The chain couples TRBV25-1 to TRBJ2-7, with D possibly called TRBD1 or TRBD2 (5 bases each). V was trimmed by 7 bases and J by 0 bases, leaving 16 bases between them. The CDR3 is made up of 15 amino acids. Germline-derived CDR1 and CDR2 are MGHDK and SYGVNS.

This chain links TRBV10-3 with TRBJ1-4, with 7 bases aligning to TRBD1. After removal of 2 bases from V and 7 bases from J, the junction contained 13 bases not matched to a gene. Germline V gene data show CDR1 as ENHRY and CDR2 as SYGVKD. The CDR3 runs to 17 residues. CDR3 in DNA: TGTGCCATCAGTGAGCCCCGAGGGGGCGGGCCACGTGAAAAACTGTTTTTT. Translation gives CAISEPRGGGPREKLFF.

This clone was counted between two and nine times. The chain has TRBV9 and TRBJ1-2; D is possibly TRBD1 (6 bases). This CDR3 has 14 amino acids. The V and J ends lost 0 bases and 3 bases respectively, with 9 bases between them. Germline V CDR1 and CDR2: SGDLS, YYNGEE. Written as DNA, the CDR3 is TGTGCCAGCAGCGTAGAATCAGGGGACTATGGCTACACCTTC. Translation: CASSVESGDYGYTF.

The chain is built from TRBV5-1 and TRBJ1-5; 9 bases agree with TRBD1. CDR3 size: 15 residues. Germline trimming cut 0 bases from V and 5 bases from J; bases unmatched to any gene: 3. From germline, CDR1 is SGHRS and CDR2 YFSETQ. The CDR3 is CASSLGRQGDQPQHF. CDR3 sequence (DNA): TGCGCCAGCAGCTTGGGAAGACAGGGGGATCAGCCCCAGCATTTT.

This clone was seen a handful of times. The chain links TRBV29-1 to TRBJ2-5; D is unclear. CDR1 and CDR2 from the germline V gene are SQVTM and ANQGSEA. This CDR3 is built from 12 residues. Trimming removed 4 bases from V and 5 bases from J, with 11 bases in between. CDR3 residues: CSVGEALETQYF. CDR3 coding DNA: TGCAGCGTTGGAGAGGCCCTGGAGACCCAGTACTTC.

This clone has only a few counts. The chain employs TRBV7-2 and TRBJ2-7; TRBD1 might be the D (6 bases). V lost 2 bases to trimming and J lost 5 bases, with 16 bases between them. The CDR3 spans 15 residues. CDR1 and CDR2 from the germline V gene are SGHTA and FQGNSA. CDR3 amino acids: CASSLSGQGTHEQYF. DNA for the CDR3: TGTGCCAGCAGCTTATCGGGGCAGGGGACCCACGAGCAGTACTTC.

This clone was counted between two and nine times. V is TRBV18 and J is TRBJ1-5; 9 bases are shared with TRBD1. The CDR3 contains 16 residues. V lost 4 bases and J lost 8; bases outside the gene matches: 12. Germline values: CDR1 KGHSH, CDR2 LQKENI. CDR3 DNA: TGTGCCAGCTCACTTACCGGGACAGGGAATTTCGAGCCCCAGCATTTT. Its translation is CASSLTGTGNFEPQHF.

The CDR3 is CASRNPSGLENQPQHF. CDR3 nucleotides: TGTGCCAGCAGAAACCCATCGGGACTCGAGAATCAGCCCCAGCATTTT. The chain carries TRBV6-6 and TRBJ1-5, with a tentative D call TRBD1 (5 bases). V dropped 6 bases and J dropped 4 bases, with 19 bases sitting between them. The length of the CDR3 is 16 residues. The V gene's germline CDR1 is MNHNY and CDR2 SVGAGI (reference sequence).

This clone was detected only a few times. V is TRBV7-2 and J is TRBJ2-2; D uncertain. The CDR3 extends over 13 amino acids. The V end lost 5 bases, the J end lost 3 bases, and 7 bases lay between the germline ends. In germline, CDR1 is SGHTA, CDR2 FQGNSA. This CDR3 reads CASSVRDTGELFF. CDR3 nucleotide sequence: TGTGCCAGCAGCGTCCGGGACACCGGGGAGCTGTTTTTT.

This clone occurred a few times. This sequence joins TRBV7-9 and TRBJ1-2; no definite D call. V was trimmed by 5 bases and J by 7 bases, leaving 20 bases between them. Germline assignment: CDR1 SEHNR and CDR2 FQNEAQ (reference sequence). The CDR3 is made up of 15 amino acids. CDR3 sequence: CASSPPGILRSGYTF. The DNA for the CDR3 is TGTGCCAGCAGCCCGCCCGGGATACTCCGGAGTGGCTACACCTTC.

Only a few counts were recorded for this clone. The rearrangement joins TRBV19 to TRBJ2-5, with 8 bases aligning to TRBD1. V lost 10 bases, J lost 5 bases, and 9 bases stayed unmatched. Germline values: CDR1 LNHDA, CDR2 SQIVND (reference sequence). This CDR3 has 13 residues. The CDR3 loop reads CANPDRGVETQYF. The CDR3 bases are TGTGCCAATCCAGACAGGGGCGTGGAGACCCAGTACTTC.

This chain joins TRBV7-2 and TRBJ1-5; TRBD1 agrees at 10 bases. V gave up 6 bases and J gave up 7 bases; unmatched junction bases: 6. CDR3 size: 14 residues. The V gene's germline CDR1 is SGHTA and CDR2 FQGNSA. In DNA, the CDR3 is TGTGCCAGCAGTTACCGACAGGGGGCCCAGCCCCAGCATTTT. Translating it yields CASSYRQGAQPQHF.

This clone appeared a single time. The chain joins TRBV28 to TRBJ2-3, with no clear D. Per the germline V gene, CDR1 is MDHEN and CDR2 is SYDVKM. V shed 3 bases and J shed 1 base, with 11 bases lying between them. The CDR3 has 15 amino acids. CDR3 protein: CASSFTPSRTDTQYF. In DNA form, the CDR3 reads TGTGCCAGCAGTTTCACTCCCTCCCGCACAGATACGCAGTATTTT.

The chain employs TRBV10-1 and TRBJ2-3; TRBD1 might be the D (6 bases). Trimming pared 3 bases from V and 3 bases from J, leaving 10 bases between. The germline V gene encodes CDR1 WNHNN and CDR2 SYGVQD (reference sequence). This CDR3 has 14 amino acids. DNA of the CDR3: TGCGCCAGCAGTGAAGGGGGAGAGACAGATACGCAGTATTTT. The encoded protein is CASSEGGETDTQYF.

The chain joins TRBV2 to TRBJ1-2; 7 bases are shared with TRBD1. Per the germline V gene, CDR1 is SNHLY and CDR2 is FYNNEI. The V gene end was trimmed by 6 bases and the J gene end by 4 bases; junction bases not matched to a gene: 5. This CDR3 contains 13 residues. DNA of the CDR3: TGTGCCAGCAGCGAGACAGGGTTCTATGGCTACACCTTC. Protein product: CASSETGFYGYTF.

J is TRBJ2-3 and V is TRBV6-6, with D possibly TRBD2 on 6 matching bases. This CDR3 has 14 amino acids. Germline CDR1 MNHNY, CDR2 SVGAGI (reference sequence). V was cut by 5 bases and J by 2 bases, with 11 bases left in between. As DNA, the CDR3 is TGTGCCAGCAGTCGTAGCGGATTCACAGATACGCAGTATTTT. Translating it yields CASSRSGFTDTQYF.

This clone came up a few times. The chain combines TRBV5-4 with TRBJ1-1; weak D call: TRBD1 (5 bases). The germline V gene encodes CDR1 SGHNT and CDR2 YYREEE (reference sequence). The CDR3 is 15 residues long. Trimming left V 0 bases short and J 5 bases short, with 14 bases between. The CDR3 bases are TGTGCCAGCAGCTTGGCCCGGCAGGGTTGGACTGAAGCTTTCTTT. It is translated as CASSLARQGWTEAFF.

This clone was observed a few times. The CDR3 DNA reads TGTGCCAGCAGCTTATCGGGCAGCTCTAATCAGCCCCAGCATTTT. This codes for CASSLSGSSNQPQHF. V usage is TRBV11-2 and J usage is TRBJ1-5; no clear D. The CDR3 contains 15 residues. The germline V and J ends were trimmed by 2 bases and 4 bases, with 12 bases remaining between them. Germline assignment: CDR1 SGHAT and CDR2 FQNNGV.

CDR3 amino acids: CASSWLLAGYNEQFF. CDR3 sequence (DNA): TGTGCCAGCAGCTGGTTACTAGCGGGTTACAATGAGCAGTTCTTC. This chain connects TRBV7-3 to TRBJ2-1, with 9 nucleotides matching TRBD2. The CDR3 runs to 15 residues. The germline V gene has CDR1 SGHTA and CDR2 FQGTGA. V shed 4 bases, J shed 4 bases, and the junction held 5 bases outside the gene matches.

To note about this clone: In the same sample, other DNA sequences code for this CDR3. The chain has TRBV7-2 and TRBJ1-1; weak D call: TRBD1 (6 bases). Germline CDR1 is SGHTA and CDR2 is FQGNSA. The CDR3 has 12 amino acids. The V end lost 5 bases, the J end lost 5 bases, and 9 bases lay between the germline ends. The CDR3 DNA is TGTGCCAGCAGCCGAGGGGGGACTGAAGCTTTCTTT. Its protein is CASSRGGTEAFF.